This passage covers 6 T cell receptor beta chains from one sample sequenced in a study of response to subunit inactivated influenza vaccine. TCRdb ran MiXCR on the RT-PCR reads and lists one entry per CDR3 protein. The repertoire includes over 300,000 distinct CDR3 sequences, roughly a fifth of them detected once, and approximately 10% sits in the top ten. The sequencing here drew on PBMCs from blood, taken less than 22 months after vaccination. The receptor set was obtained from a man between 50 and 70 years old who received an inactivated influenza vaccine.

The chain couples TRBV7-9 to TRBJ2-7; D possibly matches TRBD1 or TRBD2 (5 bases each). The CDR3 is 14 residues long. Germline V gene data show CDR1 as SEHNR and CDR2 as FQNEAQ (reference sequence). Trimming pared 4 bases from V and 4 bases from J, leaving 14 bases between. The CDR3 here is CASSYGTGKYEQYF. The CDR3 DNA sequence: TGTGCCAGCAGCTACGGGACGGGCAAGTACGAGCAGTACTTC.

This clonotype is a singleton in its sample. The CDR3 loop is CASSQDPNPGNEQFF. CDR3 nucleotide sequence: TGCGCCAGCAGCCAAGACCCTAATCCTGGTAATGAGCAGTTCTTC. The chain links TRBV4-1 to TRBJ2-1, with unresolved D. Per germline, CDR1 MGHRA and CDR2 YSYEKL. Between the trimmed V and J ends, which lost 0 bases and 7 bases, there was a span of 13 bases. The CDR3 sequence is 15 residues long.

The V gene is TRBV29-1, the J gene TRBJ1-5; D not resolved. V was pared by 6 bases and J by 3 bases, with 12 bases between. CDR1 and CDR2 (germline): SQVTM, ANQGSEA. The CDR3 length is 13 residues. CDR3 sequence reads: CSVQDQINQPQHF. CDR3 sequence (DNA): TGCAGCGTCCAGGACCAGATCAATCAGCCCCAGCATTTT.

J is TRBJ1-4 and V is TRBV4-3, with 8 bases lining up with TRBD1. The CDR3 extends over 15 amino acids. Germline V gene sequence: CDR1 LGHNA, CDR2 YSLEER. Germline trimming cut 3 bases from V and 8 bases from J; bases unmatched to any gene: 8. CDR3: CASSHGRDRREKLFF. Written as DNA, the CDR3 is TGCGCCAGCAGCCATGGCCGGGACAGGAGGGAAAAACTGTTTTTT.

This chain joins TRBV5-1 and TRBJ2-7; D uncertain. From germline, CDR1 is SGHRS and CDR2 YFSETQ. The ends were cut back, 4 bases at V and 3 bases at J, with 5 bases in the middle. The CDR3 covers 11 residues. The CDR3 sequence: CASSGIYEQYF. DNA for the CDR3: TGCGCCAGCAGCGGTATCTACGAGCAGTACTTC.

The J gene is TRBJ1-5, the V gene TRBV6-2 or TRBV6-3; 7 nucleotides line up with TRBD1. J gave up 4 bases and V 2 bases, and 5 bases lay outside the gene matches. This CDR3 has 15 residues. Germline loops: CDR1 MNHEY, CDR2 SVGEGT. CDR3 sequence reads: CASSYQGQANQPQHF. The CDR3 DNA reads TGTGCCAGCAGTTACCAAGGACAGGCGAATCAGCCCCAGCATTTT.